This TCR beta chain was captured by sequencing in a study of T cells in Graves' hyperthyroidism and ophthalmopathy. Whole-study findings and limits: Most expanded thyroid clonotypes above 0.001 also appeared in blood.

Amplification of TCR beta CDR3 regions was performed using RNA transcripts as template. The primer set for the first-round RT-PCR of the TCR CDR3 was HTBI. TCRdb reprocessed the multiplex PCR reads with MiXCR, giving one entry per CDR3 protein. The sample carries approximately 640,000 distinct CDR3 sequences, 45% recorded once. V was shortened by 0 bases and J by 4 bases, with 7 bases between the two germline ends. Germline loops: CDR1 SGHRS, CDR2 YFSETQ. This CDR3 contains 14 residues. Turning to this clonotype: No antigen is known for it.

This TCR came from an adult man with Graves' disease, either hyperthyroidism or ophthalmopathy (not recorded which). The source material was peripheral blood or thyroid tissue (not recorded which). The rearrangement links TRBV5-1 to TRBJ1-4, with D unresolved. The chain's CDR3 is CASSLEAGNEKLFF. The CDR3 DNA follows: TGCGCCAGCAGCTTGGAGGCCGGTAATGAAAAACTGTTTTTT.